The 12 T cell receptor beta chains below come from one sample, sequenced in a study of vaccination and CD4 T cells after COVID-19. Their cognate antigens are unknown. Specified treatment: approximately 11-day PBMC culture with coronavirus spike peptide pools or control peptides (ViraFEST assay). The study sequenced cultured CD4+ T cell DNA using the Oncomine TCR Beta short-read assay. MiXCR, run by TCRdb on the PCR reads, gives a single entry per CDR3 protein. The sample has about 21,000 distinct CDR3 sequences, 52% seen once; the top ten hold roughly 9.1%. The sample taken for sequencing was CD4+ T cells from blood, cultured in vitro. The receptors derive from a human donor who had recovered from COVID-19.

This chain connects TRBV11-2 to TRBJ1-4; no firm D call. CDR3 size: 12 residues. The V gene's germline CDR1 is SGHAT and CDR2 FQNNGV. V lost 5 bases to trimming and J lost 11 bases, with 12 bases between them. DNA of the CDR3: TGTGCCAGCAGCGCCGAAGTCGCTAAACTGTTTTTT. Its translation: CASSAEVAKLFF.

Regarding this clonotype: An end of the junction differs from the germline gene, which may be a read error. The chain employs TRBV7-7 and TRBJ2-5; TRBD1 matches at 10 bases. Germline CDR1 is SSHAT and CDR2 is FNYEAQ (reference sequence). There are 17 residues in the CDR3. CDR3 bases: TGTGCTAGCAGCCCTCGCCTGGGGACAGGGGCCCAAGAGACCCAGTACTTC. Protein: CASSPRLGTGAQETQYF.

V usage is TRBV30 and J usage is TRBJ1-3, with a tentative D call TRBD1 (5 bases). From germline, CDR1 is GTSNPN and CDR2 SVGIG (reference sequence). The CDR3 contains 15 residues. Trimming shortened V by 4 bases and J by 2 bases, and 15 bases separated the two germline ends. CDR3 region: CAWMGEKRAGNTIYF. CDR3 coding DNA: TGTGCCTGGATGGGGGAGAAGAGGGCTGGAAACACCATATATTTT.

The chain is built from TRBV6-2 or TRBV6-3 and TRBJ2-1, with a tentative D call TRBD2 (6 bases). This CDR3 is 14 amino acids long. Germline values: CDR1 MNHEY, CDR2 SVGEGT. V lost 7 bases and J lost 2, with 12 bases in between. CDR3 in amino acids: CASTLSGAYNEQFF. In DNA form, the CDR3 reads TGTGCCAGCACCCTTAGCGGCGCCTACAATGAGCAGTTCTTC.

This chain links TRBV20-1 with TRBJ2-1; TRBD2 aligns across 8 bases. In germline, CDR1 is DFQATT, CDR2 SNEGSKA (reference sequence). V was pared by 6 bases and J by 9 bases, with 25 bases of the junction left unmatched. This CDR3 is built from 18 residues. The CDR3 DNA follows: TGCAGTGCCACCAACCCCGGGACTAGGAGTGGTGTCACAAGTGAGCAGTTCTTC. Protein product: CSATNPGTRSGVTSEQFF.

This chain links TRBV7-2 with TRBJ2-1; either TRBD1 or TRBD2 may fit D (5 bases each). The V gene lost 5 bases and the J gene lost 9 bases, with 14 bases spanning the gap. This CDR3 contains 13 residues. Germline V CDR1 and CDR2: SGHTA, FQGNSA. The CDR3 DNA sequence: TGTGCCAGCAGCGGGCAGGGAGTTGGTGAGCAGTTCTTC. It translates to CASSGQGVGEQFF.

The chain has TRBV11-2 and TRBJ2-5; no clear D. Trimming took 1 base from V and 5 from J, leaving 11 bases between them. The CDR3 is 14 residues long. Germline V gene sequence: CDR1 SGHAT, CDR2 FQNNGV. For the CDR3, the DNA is TGTGCCAGCAGCTTAGGGCTCTTATCTGAGACCCAGTACTTC. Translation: CASSLGLLSETQYF. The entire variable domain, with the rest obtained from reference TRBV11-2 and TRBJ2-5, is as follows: EAGVAQSPRYKIIEKRQSVAFWCNPISGHATLYWYQQILGQGPKLLIQFQNNGVVDDSQLPKDRFSAERLKGVDSTLKIQPAKLEDSAVYLCASSLGLLSETQYFGPGTRLLVL.

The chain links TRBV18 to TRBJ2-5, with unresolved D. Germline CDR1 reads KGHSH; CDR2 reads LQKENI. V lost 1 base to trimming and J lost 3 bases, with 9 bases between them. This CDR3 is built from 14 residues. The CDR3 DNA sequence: TGTGCCAGCTCACCACTCATTCGGGAAGAGACCCAGTACTTC. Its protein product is CASSPLIREETQYF.

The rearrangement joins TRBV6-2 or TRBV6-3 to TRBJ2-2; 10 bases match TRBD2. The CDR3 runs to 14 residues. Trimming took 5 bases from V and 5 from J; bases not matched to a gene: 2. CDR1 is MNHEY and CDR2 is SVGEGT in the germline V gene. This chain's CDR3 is CASSKREGTGELFF. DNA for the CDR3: TGTGCCAGCAGTAAGCGGGAGGGTACCGGGGAGCTGTTTTTT.

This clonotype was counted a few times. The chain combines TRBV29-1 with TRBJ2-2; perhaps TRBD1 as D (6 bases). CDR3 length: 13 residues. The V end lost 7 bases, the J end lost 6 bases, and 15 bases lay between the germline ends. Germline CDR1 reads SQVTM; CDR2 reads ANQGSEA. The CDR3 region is CSAQQGTSGELFF. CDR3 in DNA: TGCAGCGCCCAACAGGGAACATCCGGGGAGCTGTTTTTT.

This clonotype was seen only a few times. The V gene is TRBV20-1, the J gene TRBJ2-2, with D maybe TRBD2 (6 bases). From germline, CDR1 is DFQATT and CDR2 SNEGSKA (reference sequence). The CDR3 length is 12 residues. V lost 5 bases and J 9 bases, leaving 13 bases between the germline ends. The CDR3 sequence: CSAVLRTRELFF. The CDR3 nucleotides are TGCAGTGCTGTGCTGAGGACTAGGGAGCTGTTTTTT.

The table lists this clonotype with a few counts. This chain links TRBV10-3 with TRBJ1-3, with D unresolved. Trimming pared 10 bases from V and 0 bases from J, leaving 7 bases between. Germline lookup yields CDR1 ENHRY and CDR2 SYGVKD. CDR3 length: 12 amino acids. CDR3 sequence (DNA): TGTGCCAACGGCCACTCTGGAAACACCATATATTTT. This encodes CANGHSGNTIYF.